This T cell receptor beta chain was identified during a study of blood T cell repertoires in COVID-19 (TCRdb year 2020). Regarding the study in general: Samples from collaborators originated in the United States, Italy and Spain and spanned both the acute and convalescent phases of COVID-19. The material from the prospective study consisted of cDNA or gDNA derived from T cells, B-cell-depleted T cells, or PBMCs. Deeply sampled blood TCRbeta repertoires from subjects exposed to, actively infected with, or recovered from COVID-19 were included in the dataset. The repertoires were released in a freely available public database meant as a resource for research on the immune response to SARS-CoV-2. Samples were obtained from the ongoing ImmuneRACE study (first 160 participants) and from 1,254 subjects provided by 6 global collaborators. Nearly every sample came with metadata listing a de-identified subject ID, COVID-19 status, age in years and sex. Where HLA class I and class II types were available, the types were taken from metadata supplied by the sample provider, not from assay-based typing.

The collaborating institutions used their own protocols to collect whole blood in K2EDTA tubes. Collaborator samples were shipped for TCRbeta analysis as frozen whole blood, isolated PBMCs, or DNA extracted from either sample type. The immunoSEQ Assay, a bias-controlled multiplex PCR, was used to amplify TCRbeta CDR3 regions from genomic DNA. The study's processing was this. The number of nucleated cells in each sample was estimated from the amplification of reference gene primers within the assay. To quantify the absolute abundance of each unique TCRbeta CDR3 rearrangement, sequence reads were collapsed and filtered. For each sample, productive Simpson clonality was calculated by taking the square root of Simpson's diversity index across productive rearrangements. The immuneACCESS repertoire file appears here via TCRdb, limited to in-frame rearrangements. These files lack a portion of the clones; in checked studies, under half of the deficit traces to unresolved V genes, and the cause of the others is not known. That table supplies the V and J calls and clone size; D and trimming were determined from the DNA. Recorded for this sample are more than 120,000 clones; 84% of them occurred a single time. The top ten constitute about 5.1% of the sample.

Concerning this clone itself: This receptor's antigen is unknown. The input lacks base qualities; no much larger clone sits a single base away.

V and J are trimmed by 3 bases and 6 bases, and the gene matches miss 5 bases of the junction. The germline V gene specifies SGHAT as CDR1 and FQNNGV as CDR2. The CDR3 starts with the cysteine, ends with the phenylalanine, and has 14 residues. Only the CDR3 DNA stays, 42 bases, in frame from base 1. Study-wide findings and limitations: The quantity of clinical and demographic metadata differed by source and by participant and was supplied without curation.

The sequence derives from a human donor in a cohort sampled during active COVID-19. The rearranged chain carries TRBV11-2 and TRBJ2-3; 8 junctional bases match TRBD2. The sample consisted of peripheral blood. The nucleotide sequence reads TGTGCCAGCAGCTTTGGCGGGGGGAAGGATACGCAGTATTTT. Its protein product is CASSFGGGKDTQYF.